This paragraph covers one T cell receptor beta chain sequence. No antigen is known for it. Assay used: immunoSEQ multiplex PCR; TCRdb lists only in-frame clones, some missing. The repertoire holds over 130,000 clones, with roughly 90% as singletons. This specimen belongs to a study of T cell responses to AZD1222 COVID-19 vaccine. Regarding the study as a whole: A rise in Spike-specific TCR breadth and depth followed two AZD1222 doses. Baseline testing showed seropositivity in only six AZD1222 recipients. The donor cohort was predominantly white British with a female majority, and clonal diversity may have been underestimated. Scientists sampled the repertoires only once the peak T cell response had passed.

There are 13 residues in the CDR3. With 3 bases removed from V and 3 bases from J, the gap between germline ends came to 8 bases. The sample was peripheral blood, taken 28 days after the second AZD1222 dose. The origin of this receptor is an adult who received the AZD1222 COVID-19 vaccine. This sequence joins TRBV12-3 or TRBV12-4 and TRBJ1-1; D not resolved. CDR3 sequence reads: CASSFRADTEAFF. CDR3 DNA sequence: TGTGCCAGCAGTTTTAGGGCGGACACTGAAGCTTTCTTT.